This TCR beta chain came from a study of blood T cell repertoires in COVID-19. Study in general: COVID-19 samples collected from the United States, Italy and Spain covered acute and convalescent phases. PBMCs, B-cell-depleted T cells, or T cells provided the cDNA or gDNA that made up the material.

Authors' methods: Estimation of nucleated cell counts relied on the amplification of reference gene primers. Sequencing used immunoSEQ multiplex PCR; TCRdb keeps in-frame clones, though not all of them. V, J and clone size are taken as reported in that table, and D and trimming were inferred from the DNA itself. The sample lists roughly 200,000 clones; nearly 90% were seen once. Trimming left V 0 bases short and J 4 bases short, with 5 bases between. The CDR3 runs 12 residues. Germline lookup yields CDR1 SGHKS and CDR2 YYEKEE (reference sequence). The gene calls are TRBV5-5 and TRBJ2-7; unclear D gene. The origin of this receptor is a woman aged 18 to 35 who had recovered from COVID-19. Specimen: peripheral blood. The CDR3 loop is CASSLAQYEQYF. CDR3 in DNA: TGTGCCAGCAGCTTGGCACAGTACGAGCAGTACTTC.